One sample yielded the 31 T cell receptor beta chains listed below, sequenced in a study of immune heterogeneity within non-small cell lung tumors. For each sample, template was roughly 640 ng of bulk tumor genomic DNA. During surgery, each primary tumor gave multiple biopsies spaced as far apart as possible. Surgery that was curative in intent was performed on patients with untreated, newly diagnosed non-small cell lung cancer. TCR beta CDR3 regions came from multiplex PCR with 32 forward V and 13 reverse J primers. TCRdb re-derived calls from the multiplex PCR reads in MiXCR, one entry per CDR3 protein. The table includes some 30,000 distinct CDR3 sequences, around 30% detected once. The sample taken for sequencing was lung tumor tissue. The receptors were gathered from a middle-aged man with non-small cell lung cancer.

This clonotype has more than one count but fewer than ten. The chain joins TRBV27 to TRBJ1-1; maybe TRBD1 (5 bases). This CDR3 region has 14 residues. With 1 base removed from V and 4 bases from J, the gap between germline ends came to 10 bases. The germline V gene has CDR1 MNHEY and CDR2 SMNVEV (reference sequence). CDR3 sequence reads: CASSLLSGATEAFF. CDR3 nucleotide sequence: TGTGCCAGCAGTTTATTAAGTGGGGCCACTGAAGCTTTCTTT.

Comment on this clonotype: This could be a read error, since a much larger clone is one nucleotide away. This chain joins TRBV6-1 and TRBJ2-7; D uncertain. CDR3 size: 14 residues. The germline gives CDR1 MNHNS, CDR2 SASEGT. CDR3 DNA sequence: TGTGCCAGCAGTGAAGCGCCCTCTATCGCCGAGCAGTGCTTC. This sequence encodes CASSEAPSIAEQCF.

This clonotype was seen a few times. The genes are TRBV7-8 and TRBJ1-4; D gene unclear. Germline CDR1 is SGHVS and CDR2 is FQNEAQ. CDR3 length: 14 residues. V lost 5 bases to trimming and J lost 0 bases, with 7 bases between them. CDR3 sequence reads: CASSLTATNEKLFF. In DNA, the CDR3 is TGTGCCAGCAGCCTCACTGCAACTAATGAAAAACTGTTTTTT.

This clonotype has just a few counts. CDR3 sequence (DNA): TGCGCCAGCAGCCGGGGGACGGGGAATGAAAAACTGTTTTTT. Translated, it gives CASSRGTGNEKLFF. The chain combines TRBV5-1 with TRBJ1-4, with a tentative D call TRBD1 (5 bases). The V end lost 4 bases, the J end lost 5 bases, and 12 bases lay between the germline ends. The CDR3 is 14 amino acids. CDR1 and CDR2 from the germline V gene are SGHRS and YFSETQ.

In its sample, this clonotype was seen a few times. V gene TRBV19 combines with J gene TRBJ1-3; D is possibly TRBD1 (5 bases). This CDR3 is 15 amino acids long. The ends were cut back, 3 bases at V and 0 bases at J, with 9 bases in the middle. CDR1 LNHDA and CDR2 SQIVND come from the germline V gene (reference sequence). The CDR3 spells CASSIRQGSGNTIYF. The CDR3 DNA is TGTGCCAGTAGTATTAGGCAGGGCTCTGGAAACACCATATATTTT.

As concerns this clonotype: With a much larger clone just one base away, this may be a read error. CDR3 protein: CVSSGWTGANYGYTF. The CDR3 nucleotides are TGCGTCAGCAGCGGATGGACAGGGGCCAACTATGGCTACACCTTC. V gene TRBV5-1 combines with J gene TRBJ1-2, with 9 bases aligning to TRBD1. The CDR3 extends over 15 amino acids. In germline, CDR1 is SGHRS, CDR2 YFSETQ.

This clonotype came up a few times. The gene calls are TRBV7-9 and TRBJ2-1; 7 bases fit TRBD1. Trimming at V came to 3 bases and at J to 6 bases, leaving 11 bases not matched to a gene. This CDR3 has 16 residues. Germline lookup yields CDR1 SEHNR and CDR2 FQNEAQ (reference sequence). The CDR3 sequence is CASSFSQTRDSNEQFF. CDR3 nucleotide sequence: TGTGCCAGCAGCTTCTCTCAAACCCGGGACAGCAATGAGCAGTTCTTC.

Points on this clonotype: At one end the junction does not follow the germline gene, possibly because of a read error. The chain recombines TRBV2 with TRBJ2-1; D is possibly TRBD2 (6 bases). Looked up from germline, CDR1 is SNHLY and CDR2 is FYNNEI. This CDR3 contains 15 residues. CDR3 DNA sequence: TGTGACAGCAGACTAGAACTAGAGGGAGTAAATGAGCAGTTCTTC. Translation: CDSRLELEGVNEQFF.

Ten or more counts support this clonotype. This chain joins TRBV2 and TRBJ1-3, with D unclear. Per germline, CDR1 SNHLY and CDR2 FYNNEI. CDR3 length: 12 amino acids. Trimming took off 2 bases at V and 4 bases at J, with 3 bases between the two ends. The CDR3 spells CASSEQGNTIYF. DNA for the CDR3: TGTGCCAGCAGTGAACAGGGAAACACCATATATTTT. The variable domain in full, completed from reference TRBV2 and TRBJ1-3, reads EPEVTQTPSHQVTQMGQEVILRCVPISNHLYFYWYRQILGQKVEFLVSFYNNEISEKSEIFDDQFSVERPDGSNFTLKIRSTKLEDSAMYFCASSEQGNTIYFGEGSWLTVV.

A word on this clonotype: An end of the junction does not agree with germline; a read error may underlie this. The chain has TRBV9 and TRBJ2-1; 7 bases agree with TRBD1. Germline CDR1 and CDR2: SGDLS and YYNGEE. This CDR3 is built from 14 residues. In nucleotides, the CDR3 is TGTGCCAGCAGCGGCCGGGACAGCGTGAATGATCAGTTCTTC. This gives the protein CASSGRDSVNDQFF.

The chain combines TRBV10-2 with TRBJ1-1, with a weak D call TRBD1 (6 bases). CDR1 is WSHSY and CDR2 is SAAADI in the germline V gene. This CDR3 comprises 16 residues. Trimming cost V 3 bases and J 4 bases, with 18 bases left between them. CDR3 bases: TGCGCCAGCAGTGACCGGAAGGGACACCTGGGCACTGAAGCTTTCTTT. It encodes CASSDRKGHLGTEAFF.

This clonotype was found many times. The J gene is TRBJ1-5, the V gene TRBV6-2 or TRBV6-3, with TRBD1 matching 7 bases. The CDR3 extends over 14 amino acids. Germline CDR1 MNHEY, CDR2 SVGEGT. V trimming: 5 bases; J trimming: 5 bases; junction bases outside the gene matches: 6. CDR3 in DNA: TGTGCCAGCAGTCTAACAGGGGACCATCAGCCCCAGCATTTT. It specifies CASSLTGDHQPQHF.

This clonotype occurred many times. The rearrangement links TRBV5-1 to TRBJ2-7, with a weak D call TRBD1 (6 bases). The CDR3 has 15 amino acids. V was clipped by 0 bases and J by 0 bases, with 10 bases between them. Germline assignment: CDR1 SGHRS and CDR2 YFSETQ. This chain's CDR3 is CASSLGGGFSYEQYF. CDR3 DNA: TGCGCCAGCAGCTTGGGAGGGGGTTTCTCCTACGAGCAGTACTTC.

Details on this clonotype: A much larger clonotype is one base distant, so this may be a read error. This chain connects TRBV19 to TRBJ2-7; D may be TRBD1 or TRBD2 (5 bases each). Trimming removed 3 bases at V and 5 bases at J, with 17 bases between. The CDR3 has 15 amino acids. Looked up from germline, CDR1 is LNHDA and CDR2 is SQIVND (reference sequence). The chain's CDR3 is CASSIEGRAFDEQYF. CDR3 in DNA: TGTGCCAGTAGTATTGAGGGCAGGGCATTCGACGAGCAGTACTTC.

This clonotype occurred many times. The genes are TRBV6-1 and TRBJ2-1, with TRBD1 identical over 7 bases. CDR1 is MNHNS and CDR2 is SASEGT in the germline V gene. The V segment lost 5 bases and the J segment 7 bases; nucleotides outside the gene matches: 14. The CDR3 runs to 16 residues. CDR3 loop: CASSPRDRLPGNEQFF. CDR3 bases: TGTGCCAGCAGTCCACGGGACAGACTACCGGGGAATGAGCAGTTCTTC.

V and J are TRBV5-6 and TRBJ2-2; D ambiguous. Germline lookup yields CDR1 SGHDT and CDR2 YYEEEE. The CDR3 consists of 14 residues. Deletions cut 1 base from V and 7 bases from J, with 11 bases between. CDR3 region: CASSLLGGNGELFF. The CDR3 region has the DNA TGTGCCAGCAGCTTGTTGGGTGGGAACGGGGAGCTGTTTTTT.

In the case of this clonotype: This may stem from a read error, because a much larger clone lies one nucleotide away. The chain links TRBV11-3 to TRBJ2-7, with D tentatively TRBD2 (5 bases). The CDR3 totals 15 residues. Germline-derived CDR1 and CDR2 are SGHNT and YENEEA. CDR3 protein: CASSWRAQIPYEKYF. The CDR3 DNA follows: TGTGCCAGCAGCTGGCGGGCCCAGATCCCCTACGAGAAGTACTTC.

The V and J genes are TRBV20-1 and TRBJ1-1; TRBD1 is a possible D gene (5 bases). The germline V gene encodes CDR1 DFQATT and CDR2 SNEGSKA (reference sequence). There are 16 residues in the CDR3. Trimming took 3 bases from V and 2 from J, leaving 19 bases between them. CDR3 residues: CSASPTLGVGNTEAFF. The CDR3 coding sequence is TGCAGTGCTAGCCCCACCCTAGGGGTGGGTAACACTGAAGCTTTCTTT.

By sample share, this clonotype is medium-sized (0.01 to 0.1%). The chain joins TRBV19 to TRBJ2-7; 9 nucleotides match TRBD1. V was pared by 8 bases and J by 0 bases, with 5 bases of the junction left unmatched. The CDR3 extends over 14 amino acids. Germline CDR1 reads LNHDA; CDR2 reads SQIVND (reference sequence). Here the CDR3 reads CASAEQGASYEQYF. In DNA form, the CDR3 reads TGTGCCAGTGCCGAACAGGGGGCCTCCTACGAGCAGTACTTC.

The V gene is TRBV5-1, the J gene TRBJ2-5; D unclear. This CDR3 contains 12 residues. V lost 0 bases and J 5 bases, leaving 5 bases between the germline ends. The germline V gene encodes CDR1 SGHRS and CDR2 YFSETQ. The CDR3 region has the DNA TGCGCCAGCAGCTTGGGGATCGAGACCCAGTACTTC. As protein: CASSLGIETQYF.

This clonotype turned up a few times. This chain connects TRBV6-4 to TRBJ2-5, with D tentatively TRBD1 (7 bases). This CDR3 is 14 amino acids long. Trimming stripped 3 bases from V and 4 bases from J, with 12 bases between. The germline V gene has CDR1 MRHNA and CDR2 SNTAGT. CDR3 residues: CASSEVQGGETQYF. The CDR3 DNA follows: TGTGCCAGCAGTGAGGTGCAGGGGGGAGAGACCCAGTACTTC.

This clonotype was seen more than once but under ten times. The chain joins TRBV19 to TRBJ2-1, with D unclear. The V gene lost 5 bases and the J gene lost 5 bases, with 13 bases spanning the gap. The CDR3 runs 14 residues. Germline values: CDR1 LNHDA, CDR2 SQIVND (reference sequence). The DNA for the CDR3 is TGTGCCAGTAGTTACGACAACTCGGACAATGAGCAGTTCTTC. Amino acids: CASSYDNSDNEQFF.

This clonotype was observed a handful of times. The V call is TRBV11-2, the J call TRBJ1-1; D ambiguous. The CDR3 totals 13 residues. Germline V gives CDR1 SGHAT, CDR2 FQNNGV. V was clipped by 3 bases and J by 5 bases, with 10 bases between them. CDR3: CASSLGPGTEAFF. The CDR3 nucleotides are TGTGCCAGCAGCTTGGGCCCGGGGACTGAAGCTTTCTTT.

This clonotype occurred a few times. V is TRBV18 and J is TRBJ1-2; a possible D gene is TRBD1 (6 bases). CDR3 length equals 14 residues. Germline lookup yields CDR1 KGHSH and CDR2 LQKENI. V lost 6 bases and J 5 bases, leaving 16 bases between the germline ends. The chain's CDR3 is CASSDSGTRYGYTF. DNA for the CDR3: TGTGCCAGCTCCGATTCCGGGACAAGGTATGGCTACACCTTC.

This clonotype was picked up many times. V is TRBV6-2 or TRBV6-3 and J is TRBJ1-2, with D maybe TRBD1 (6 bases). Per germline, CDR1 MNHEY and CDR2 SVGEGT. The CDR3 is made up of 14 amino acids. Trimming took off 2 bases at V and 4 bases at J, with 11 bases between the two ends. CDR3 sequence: CASSYNRVPYGYTF. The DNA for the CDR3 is TGTGCCAGCAGTTACAACAGGGTACCCTATGGCTACACCTTC.

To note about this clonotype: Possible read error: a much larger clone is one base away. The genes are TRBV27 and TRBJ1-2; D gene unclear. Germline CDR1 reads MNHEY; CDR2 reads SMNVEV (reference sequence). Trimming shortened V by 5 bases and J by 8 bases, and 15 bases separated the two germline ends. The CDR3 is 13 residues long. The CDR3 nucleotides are TGTGCCAGCAGTACCGCCCAGTGGAGGGGCTACACCTTC. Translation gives CASSTAQWRGYTF.

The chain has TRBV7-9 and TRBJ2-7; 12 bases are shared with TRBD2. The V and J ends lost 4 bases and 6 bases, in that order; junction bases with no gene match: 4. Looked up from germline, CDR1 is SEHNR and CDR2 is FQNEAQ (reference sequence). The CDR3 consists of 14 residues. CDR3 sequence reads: CASSSSGRAGEQYF. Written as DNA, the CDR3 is TGTGCCAGCAGCTCTAGCGGGAGGGCCGGCGAGCAGTACTTC. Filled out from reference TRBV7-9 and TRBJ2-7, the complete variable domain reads DTGVSQNPRHKITKRGQNVTFRCDPISEHNRLYWYRQTLGQGPEFLTYFQNEAQLEKSRLLSDRFSAERPKGSFSTLEIQRTEQGDSAMYLCASSSSGRAGEQYFGPGTRLTVT.

Here the CDR3 reads CASTEMPSGANVLTF. The CDR3 nucleotides are TGCGCCAGCACGGAGATGCCCTCTGGGGCCAACGTCCTGACTTTC. The chain recombines TRBV5-1 with TRBJ2-6, with D unclear. Trimming took 6 bases from V and 0 from J, leaving 10 bases between them. Germline-derived CDR1 and CDR2 are SGHRS and YFSETQ. The CDR3 covers 15 residues. Based on the CDR3 plus reference TRBV5-1 and TRBJ2-6, the full variable domain is KAGVTQTPRYLIKTRGQQVTLSCSPISGHRSVSWYQQTPGQGLQFLFEYFSETQRNKGNFPGRFSGRQFSNSRSEMNVSTLELGDSALYLCASTEMPSGANVLTFGAGSRLTVL.

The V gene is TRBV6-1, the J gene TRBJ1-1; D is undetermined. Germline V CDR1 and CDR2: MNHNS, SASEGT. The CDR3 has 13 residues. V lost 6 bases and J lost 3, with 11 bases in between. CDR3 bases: TGTGCCAGCAGGCCGGGCCCTTACACTGAAGCTTTCTTT. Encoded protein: CASRPGPYTEAFF.

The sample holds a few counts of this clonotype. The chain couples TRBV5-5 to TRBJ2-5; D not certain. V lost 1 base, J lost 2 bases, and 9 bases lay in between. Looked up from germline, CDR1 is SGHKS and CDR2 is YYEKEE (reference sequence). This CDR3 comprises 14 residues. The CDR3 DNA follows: TGTGCCAGCAGCTTGACATCTTCGCAAGAGACCCAGTACTTC. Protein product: CASSLTSSQETQYF.

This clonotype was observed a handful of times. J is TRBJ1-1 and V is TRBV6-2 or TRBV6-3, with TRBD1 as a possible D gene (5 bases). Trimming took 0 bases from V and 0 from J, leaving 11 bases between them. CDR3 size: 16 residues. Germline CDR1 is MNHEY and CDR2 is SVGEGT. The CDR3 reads CASSYSKWTLNTEAFF. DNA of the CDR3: TGTGCCAGCAGTTACTCGAAATGGACATTGAACACTGAAGCTTTCTTT.